The rows below give T cell receptor beta chains drawn from one sample of a study of blood T cell repertoires in COVID-19. The table came from immunoSEQ multiplex PCR; TCRdb's copy has only in-frame clones and leaves some out. The sample consists of 270,000 or so clones, 70% to 90% of them appearing once. The sample comprised PBMCs or T cells enriched from blood (not recorded which). The source is a woman between 45 and 65 years old who had been exposed to COVID-19. Both conserved end residues are part of each CDR3. Expanded clones get a size class; other rows say once, few or many, or leave the size out.

len	v_gene	abundance	CDR3aa
15	TRBV5-1	-	CASSLIAGSQETQYF
22	TRBV19	-	CASSMRATGNLPARGRNTEAFF
14	TRBV19	-	CASSVGQGLNIQYF
15	TRBV6-5	medium-sized	CASIEDSTNTGELFF
13	TRBV6-4	few	CASMASEAGELFF
15	TRBV19	-	CASSSSGIGNYGYTF
16	TRBV7-6	-	CASSPGLAGGRYEQYF
15	TRBV9	few	CASSAGTGLGNTIYF
16	TRBV18	-	CASSPPELLSTDTQYF
15	TRBV6-5	-	CASSYVSTKATEAFF
13	TRBV12-3/TRBV12-4	few	CASTWGRDQPQHF
15	TRBV28	-	CASSSLRGGNTEAFF
13	TRBV9	-	CASSVTGESEAFF
15	TRBV28	-	CASRKGQGYQETQYF
13	TRBV6-5	-	CASQDSSYNEQFF
15	TRBV11-2	few	CASSPQTGQLRELFF
15	TRBV28	-	CASPSSRQGSRIWHF
15	TRBV11-3	once	CASSFSGGPTDTQYF
14	TRBV27	many	CASRHRDRGTEAFF
16	TRBV4-2	-	CASSPPNRGGHNEQFF